The clone carrying this TCR beta chain was observed many times. The antigen is undetermined. This specimen belongs to a study of T cells in Graves' hyperthyroidism and ophthalmopathy. Study-level results: From stable hyperthyroidism, ophthalmopathy was set apart by a 13 V-J model.

Amplified TCR beta CDR3 regions derived from RNA transcripts. The HTBI primer set was used in a first-round RT-PCR of the TCR CDR3. TCRdb fed the multiplex PCR reads into MiXCR, producing one record per CDR3 protein. The data show 350,000 to 450,000 distinct CDR3 sequences, 17% seen once. The ends were cut back, 4 bases at V and 5 bases at J, with 8 bases in the middle. CDR3 size: 12 residues. CDR1 SNHLY and CDR2 FYNNEI come from the germline V gene. Hyperthyroidism patients were newly diagnosed, had disease duration under 2 months, and were aged 18 to 65 years. Patients with uncontrolled infections, other autoimmune diseases, pregnancy or lactation were excluded.

The specimen sequenced was blood. The TCR was taken from a young woman with Graves' hyperthyroidism that later progressed to Graves' ophthalmopathy. The chain joins TRBV2 to TRBJ2-5; no reliable D call. CDR3 region: CASSAWAETQYF. The CDR3 DNA reads TGTGCCAGCAGTGCCTGGGCGGAGACCCAGTACTTC.